The sequence of this TCR beta chain was determined in a study of OX40 agonist ivuxolimab in advanced cancers. At the level of the study: Partial response was recorded in three patients: one hepatocellular carcinoma and two cutaneous melanoma cases. The study, taken as a whole, reports: In the 0.1 to 3.0 mg/kg range, CD4+ and CD8+ blood T cells had expanded clonally by week 6. Expanded clones were, on average, more numerous among CD8+ T cells than CD4+.

On this clone itself: Its antigen is unidentified.

Some clones are missing from TCRdb's copy, which holds only in-frame ones; the method was immunoSEQ multiplex PCR. Altogether tens of thousands of clones are present, roughly 90% being singletons, with the ten largest covering about 8%. It was autoimmune disease history or systemic immunosuppression that excluded patients. The CDR3 loop spans 15 amino acids. The V gene end was trimmed by 3 bases and the J gene end by 4 bases; junction bases not matched to a gene: 6. Germline loops: CDR1 MNHEY, CDR2 SMNVEV (reference sequence). The chain combines TRBV27 with TRBJ1-2; 9 nucleotides line up with TRBD1. The TCR sequence derives from an adult with an advanced solid tumor such as melanoma, head and neck, liver or kidney cancer. Sample: CD4+ or CD8+ T cells sorted from blood, taken in a trial of the OX40 agonist ivuxolimab. The CDR3 loop reads CASSFATGGGYGYTF. The CDR3 DNA reads as TGTGCCAGCAGTTTCGCTACAGGGGGCGGCTATGGCTACACCTTC.